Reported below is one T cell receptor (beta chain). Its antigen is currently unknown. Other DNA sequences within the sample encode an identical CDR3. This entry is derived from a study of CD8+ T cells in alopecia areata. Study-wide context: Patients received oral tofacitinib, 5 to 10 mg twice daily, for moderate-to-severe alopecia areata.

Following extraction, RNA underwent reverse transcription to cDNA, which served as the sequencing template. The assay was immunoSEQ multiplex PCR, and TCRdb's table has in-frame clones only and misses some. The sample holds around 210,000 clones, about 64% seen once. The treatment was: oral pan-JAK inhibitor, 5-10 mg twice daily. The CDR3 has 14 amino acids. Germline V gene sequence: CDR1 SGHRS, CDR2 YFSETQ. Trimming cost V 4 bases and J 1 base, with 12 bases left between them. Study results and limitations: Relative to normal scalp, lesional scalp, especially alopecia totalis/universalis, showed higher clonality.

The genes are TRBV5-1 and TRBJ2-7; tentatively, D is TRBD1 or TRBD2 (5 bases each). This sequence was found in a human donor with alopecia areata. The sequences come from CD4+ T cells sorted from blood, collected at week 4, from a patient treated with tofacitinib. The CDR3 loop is CASSLGTESYEQYF. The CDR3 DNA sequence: TGCGCCAGCAGCCTAGGGACGGAATCCTACGAGCAGTACTTC. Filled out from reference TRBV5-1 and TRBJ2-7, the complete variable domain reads KAGVTQTPRYLIKTRGQQVTLSCSPISGHRSVSWYQQTPGQGLQFLFEYFSETQRNKGNFPGRFSGRQFSNSRSEMNVSTLELGDSALYLCASSLGTESYEQYFGPGTRLTVT.